This entry lists 18 T cell receptor beta chains sequenced from one sample in a study of breast tumors, draining lymph nodes, adjacent tissues. TCRdb re-called the multiplex PCR reads through MiXCR, storing one row per CDR3 protein. The table shows about 230,000 distinct CDR3 sequences, with less than 40% occurring only once. Breast cancer patients provided tissue from their axillary draining lymph nodes. The sequenced material came from axillary lymph node tissue. The source of these receptors is a female donor with breast cancer. Some clones in this sample may be carry-over from other donors' samples.

This sequence joins TRBV2 and TRBJ1-5, with D possibly matching TRBD1 (5 bases). Trimming shortened V by 3 bases and J by 3 bases, and 15 bases separated the two germline ends. This CDR3 is built from 16 residues. The germline CDR1 and CDR2 sequences are SNHLY and FYNNEI. The CDR3 DNA reads as TGTGCCAGCAGTGATTGGGGCCGGGGAAACAATCAGCCCCAGCATTTT. This codes for CASSDWGRGNNQPQHF. Combining the CDR3 with reference TRBV2 and TRBJ1-5 gives the whole variable domain EPEVTQTPSHQVTQMGQEVILRCVPISNHLYFYWYRQILGQKVEFLVSFYNNEISEKSEIFDDQFSVERPDGSNFTLKIRSTKLEDSAMYFCASSDWGRGNNQPQHFGDGTRLSIL.

Many counts were recorded for this clonotype. The rearrangement joins TRBV7-8 to TRBJ1-4; D remains ambiguous. Germline assignment: CDR1 SGHVS and CDR2 FQNEAQ. The germline V and J ends were trimmed by 2 bases and 5 bases, with 9 bases remaining between them. This CDR3 has 14 residues. CDR3 in DNA: TGTGCCAGCAGCTTAATGGTGCACAATGAAAAACTGTTTTTT. This codes for CASSLMVHNEKLFF. The full variable domain, with the rest looked up from reference TRBV7-8 and TRBJ1-4, is GAGVSQSPRYKVAKRGQDVALRCDPISGHVSLFWYQQALGQGPEFLTYFQNEAQLDKSGLPSDRFFAERPEGSVSTLKIQRTQQEDSAVYLCASSLMVHNEKLFFGSGTQLSVL.

A note on this clonotype: One base away lies a much larger clone, so this may be a sequencing read error. The chain employs TRBV14 and TRBJ2-7; D uncertain. This CDR3 region has 14 residues. The V gene's germline CDR1 is SGHDN and CDR2 FVKESK. The CDR3 DNA follows: TGTGCCAGCAGCCAAGATCGACTCCTCTACGAGCAGTCCTTC. Its translation is CASSQDRLLYEQSF.

The chain couples TRBV20-1 to TRBJ2-5; D perhaps matches TRBD2 (5 bases). Per the germline V gene, CDR1 is DFQATT and CDR2 is SNEGSKA (reference sequence). This CDR3 region has 10 residues. V lost 7 bases, J lost 5 bases, and 8 bases lay in between. CDR3: CSVERETQYF. The CDR3 bases are TGCAGTGTAGAGCGGGAGACCCAGTACTTC.

The J gene is TRBJ2-5, the V gene TRBV2, with 8 bases matching TRBD1. The trim removed 5 bases at V and 2 bases at J, leaving 7 bases unmatched. The germline V gene encodes CDR1 SNHLY and CDR2 FYNNEI. This CDR3 region has 15 residues. The CDR3: CASSTTGGLQETQYF. CDR3 coding DNA: TGTGCCAGCAGTACCACAGGGGGACTTCAAGAGACCCAGTACTTC.

This clonotype was detected ten times or more. The chain is built from TRBV5-1 and TRBJ2-5, with D maybe TRBD2 (6 bases). The CDR3 covers 12 residues. Looked up from germline, CDR1 is SGHRS and CDR2 is YFSETQ. Trimming left V 3 bases short and J 10 bases short, with 13 bases between. The CDR3 DNA sequence: TGCGCCAGCAGCTATACCTCGGGGGTCCAGTACTTC. It specifies CASSYTSGVQYF. Variable domain in full (rest from reference TRBV5-1 and TRBJ2-5): KAGVTQTPRYLIKTRGQQVTLSCSPISGHRSVSWYQQTPGQGLQFLFEYFSETQRNKGNFPGRFSGRQFSNSRSEMNVSTLELGDSALYLCASSYTSGVQYFGPGTRLLVL.

The table lists this clonotype with a few counts. A much larger clonotype is one base distant, so this may be a read error. The genes are TRBV14 and TRBJ2-3, with D tentatively TRBD1 (6 bases). Germline V gives CDR1 SGHDN, CDR2 FVKESK. The CDR3 is made up of 14 amino acids. CDR3 nucleotide sequence: TGTGCCAGCAGCTTAGACCTGGGGCTGGGGGCGCAGTCTTTT. This encodes CASSLDLGLGAQSF. Based on the CDR3 plus reference TRBV14 and TRBJ2-3, the full variable domain is EAGVTQFPSHSVIEKGQTVTLRCDPISGHDNLYWYRRVMGKEIKFLLHFVKESKQDESGMPNNRFLAERTGGTYSTLKVQPAELEDSGVYFCASSLDLGLGAQSFGPGTRLTVL.

Ten or more counts support this clonotype. V gene TRBV20-1 combines with J gene TRBJ2-6; D is uncertain. Looked up from germline, CDR1 is DFQATT and CDR2 is SNEGSKA (reference sequence). V lost 3 bases, J lost 0 bases, and 6 bases lay in between. The CDR3 consists of 14 residues. The CDR3 bases are TGCAGTGCTAGTGCCCTCTCTGGGGCCAACGTCCTGACTTTC. Translation gives CSASALSGANVLTF.

This clonotype was recorded only once. The gene calls are TRBV20-1 and TRBJ2-3, with TRBD2 matching over 8 bases. The germline gives CDR1 DFQATT, CDR2 SNEGSKA (reference sequence). V lost 3 bases and J lost 6; bases outside the gene matches: 14. CDR3 size: 16 residues. CDR3 loop: CSARDPGLVSGDTQYF. DNA for the CDR3: TGCAGTGCTAGGGATCCGGGACTAGTGAGCGGTGATACGCAGTATTTT.

Ten or more counts support this clonotype. V gene TRBV28 combines with J gene TRBJ1-5; TRBD1 agrees at 11 bases. J lost 2 bases, V lost 6 bases, and 3 bases had no gene match. This CDR3 is built from 15 residues. Germline V CDR1 and CDR2: MDHEN, SYDVKM. CDR3 sequence: CASSRTGGGNQPQHF. The CDR3 DNA is TGTGCCAGCAGCCGGACAGGGGGCGGCAATCAGCCCCAGCATTTT.

This clonotype has ten or more counts. The rearrangement uses TRBV13 and TRBJ2-7; D ambiguous. The V end was cut by 3 bases, the J end by 7 bases, with 7 bases between. Germline V lookup: CDR1 PRHDT, CDR2 FYEKMQ (reference sequence). The CDR3 has 11 amino acids. CDR3 protein: CASSFKTEQYF. The CDR3 DNA is TGTGCCAGCAGCTTCAAGACGGAGCAGTACTTC.

The rearrangement joins TRBV29-1 to TRBJ2-1; 14 bases are a match to TRBD2. CDR1 is SQVTM, CDR2 ANQGSEA, per germline. Trimming at V came to 3 bases and at J to 7 bases, leaving 2 bases not matched to a gene. The CDR3 loop spans 14 amino acids. CDR3 protein: CSVETSGRGNEQFF. Written as DNA, the CDR3 is TGCAGCGTTGAGACTAGCGGGAGGGGAAATGAGCAGTTCTTC.

This clonotype was observed many times. DNA of the CDR3: TGTGCCAGCAGTGAATTGTTTAGCAATCAGCCCCAGCATTTT. It encodes CASSELFSNQPQHF. The rearrangement uses TRBV6-1 and TRBJ1-5; D remains unclear. Germline CDR1 is MNHNS and CDR2 is SASEGT. V was shortened by 2 bases and J by 0 bases, with 5 bases between the two germline ends. The CDR3 spans 14 residues.

The V gene is TRBV12-3 or TRBV12-4, the J gene TRBJ1-5; 9 nucleotides line up with TRBD1. There are 14 residues in the CDR3. Unmatched junction bases numbered 9, after V lost 4 bases and J lost 11 bases. CDR3 bases: TGTGCCAGCAGTTCCTGGGACAGGGAAGAGACCCAGCATTTT. Translating it yields CASSSWDREETQHF.

Note on this clonotype: Mismatch with germline at one junction end may stem from a read error. This chain uses TRBV20-1 with TRBJ2-1, with a tentative D call TRBD2 (6 bases). Germline V gene data show CDR1 as DFQATT and CDR2 as SNEGSKA (reference sequence). The CDR3 has 14 residues. The CDR3 nucleotides are TGCAGTGCTAGTGGGGGGATCTCCTACAATGAGCAGTGCTTC. Amino acids: CSASGGISYNEQCF.

Details on this clonotype: It may be a read error: a sequence one base away is much more abundant. This rearrangement joins TRBV3-1 to TRBJ1-5; no reliable D call. Germline V lookup: CDR1 LGHDT, CDR2 YNNKEL (reference sequence). The CDR3 is 13 amino acids. CDR3 loop: CASSHSLNQPQRF. For the CDR3, the DNA is TGTGCCAGCAGCCACTCCCTTAATCAGCCCCAGCGTTTT.

This clonotype was picked up many times. The rearrangement joins TRBV14 to TRBJ2-5, with D maybe TRBD2 (5 bases). The CDR3 is 15 amino acids. Germline lookup yields CDR1 SGHDN and CDR2 FVKESK. The V gene lost 4 bases and the J gene lost 4 bases, with 16 bases spanning the gap. For the CDR3, the DNA is TGTGCCAGCAGCCGTATGATGCGAGGGCGAGAGACCCAGTACTTC. This encodes CASSRMMRGRETQYF.

This clonotype was seen a handful of times. The chain recombines TRBV6-6 with TRBJ2-2; tentative D call: TRBD2 (5 bases). Germline loops: CDR1 MNHNY, CDR2 SVGAGI (reference sequence). This CDR3 has 15 residues. V gave up 5 bases and J gave up 4 bases, with 14 bases separating them. The CDR3 bases are TGTGCCAGCAGTCACGGGGTGAGGACCACCGGGGAGCTGTTTTTT. Translation: CASSHGVRTTGELFF.